This is a list of T cell receptor beta chains from one sample in a study of cytotoxic CD8 clonotypes in ibrutinib-treated CLL. Repertoires were generated with immunoSEQ multiplex PCR, while TCRdb's copy carries only in-frame clones and drops some. The sample has 20,000 to 30,000 clones, just under 70% seen once; the top ten hold around 30%. The input for sequencing was PBMCs, taken after 24 months of ibrutinib treatment. These receptors originate from a human donor with chronic lymphocytic leukemia. Both conserved end residues are part of each CDR3. A D gene is named only where the DNA matches it firmly. Where a row states a size, it is once, few, many or the class of an expanded clone; other rows omit it.

v_gene	j_gene	len	abundance	d_gene	CDR3aa	CDR3nt
TRBV5-4	TRBJ1-2	15	few	-	CASSLEGGDHMDYTF	TGTGCCAGCAGCTTGGAAGGAGGGGACCATATGGACTACACCTTC
TRBV19	TRBJ2-6	18	-	-	CASSADRVDRPGANVLTF	TGTGCCAGTAGTGCCGACCGTGTGGATCGGCCTGGGGCCAACGTCCTGACTTTC
TRBV5-1	TRBJ2-3	16	-	TRBD1	CASSLNPGQTTDTQYF	TGCGCCAGCAGCTTGAATCCGGGACAGACCACAGATACGCAGTATTTT
TRBV9	TRBJ2-3	15	-	-	CASSVEGSPTDTQYF	TGTGCCAGCAGCGTAGAGGGGTCTCCGACAGATACGCAGTATTTT
TRBV10-3	TRBJ1-5	14	once	-	CAISEAEGNQPQHF	TGTGCCATCAGTGAGGCCGAGGGCAATCAGCCCCAGCATTTT
TRBV30	TRBJ1-5	14	-	-	CAWSVIGVGQPQHF	TGTGCCTGGAGTGTAATAGGGGTGGGTCAGCCCCAGCATTTT
TRBV2	TRBJ1-5	14	-	-	CASSGRASNQPQHF	TGTGCCAGCAGTGGTAGAGCTAGCAATCAGCCCCAGCATTTT
TRBV5-1	TRBJ2-6	16	-	TRBD1	CASSLERGLGANVLTF	TGCGCCAGCAGCTTGGAGAGGGGGCTAGGGGCCAACGTCCTGACTTTC
TRBV25-1	TRBJ1-2	15	-	TRBD1	CASSRTGTGGNGYTF	TGTGCCAGCAGTAGAACCGGGACAGGGGGCAATGGCTACACCTTC
TRBV5-4	TRBJ1-4	14	-	-	CASSSRRGDEKLFF	TGTGCCAGCAGCTCGAGGAGGGGGGATGAAAAACTGTTTTTT
TRBV18	TRBJ1-2	14	hyperexpanded	-	CASSPPPGTYGYTF	TGTGCCAGCTCACCACCGCCAGGGACTTATGGCTACACCTTC
TRBV5-4	TRBJ2-1	14	-	-	CASSPRLGYNEQFF	TGTGCCAGCAGCCCACGATTAGGCTACAATGAGCAGTTCTTC
TRBV27	TRBJ2-3	16	-	TRBD1	CASSSPYRGRVDTQYF	TGTGCCAGCAGTTCGCCCTACAGGGGGCGTGTGGATACGCAGTATTTT
TRBV2	TRBJ2-1	15	-	-	CASSEAPWGYNEQFF	TGTGCCAGCAGCGAGGCCCCGTGGGGGTACAATGAGCAGTTCTTC
TRBV29-1	TRBJ1-3	14	few	-	CSVQFRGSGNTIYF	TGCAGCGTTCAATTCAGAGGTTCTGGAAACACCATATATTTT
TRBV4-1	TRBJ2-2	15	-	-	CASSQNSINTGELFF	TGCGCCAGCAGCCAGAACAGTATTAACACCGGGGAGCTGTTTTTT
TRBV11-3	TRBJ2-7	16	few	TRBD1	CASSLLGGHSSYEQYF	TGTGCCAGCAGCTTATTAGGGGGCCACAGCTCCTACGAGCAGTACTTC
TRBV18	TRBJ2-7	12	many	-	CASSPNPGREYF	TGTGCCAGCTCACCAAACCCCGGTCGGGAGTACTTC
TRBV14	TRBJ2-2	12	few	-	CASSLPAGELFF	TGTGCCAGCAGCCTACCTGCCGGGGAGCTGTTTTTT
TRBV20-1	TRBJ2-7	11	-	-	CSARRGGEQYF	TGCAGTGCTCGTCGAGGGGGCGAGCAGTACTTC
TRBV4-1	TRBJ1-2	14	many	-	CASSQDRSGTGYTF	TGCGCCAGCAGCCAAGATAGGTCAGGGACTGGCTACACCTTC
TRBV25-1	TRBJ2-2	16	-	TRBD1	CASSGTGTGWNGELFF	TGTGCCAGCAGTGGGACCGGGACAGGGTGGAACGGGGAGCTGTTTTTT
TRBV4-2	TRBJ1-5	16	once	-	CASSQRRITGYQPQHF	TGTGCCAGCAGCCAACGTAGAATTACGGGATATCAGCCCCAGCATTTT
TRBV5-1	TRBJ2-7	15	few	TRBD2	CASSLGLAGAYEQYF	TGCGCCAGCAGCTTGGGACTAGCGGGGGCCTACGAGCAGTACTTC
TRBV7-9	TRBJ1-1	12	-	-	CASSLRAVEAFF	TGTGCCAGCAGCCTAAGGGCGGTAGAAGCTTTCTTT
TRBV27	TRBJ2-5	15	once	TRBD1	CASSLAGGMWETQYF	TGTGCCAGCAGTTTGGCAGGGGGTATGTGGGAGACCCAGTACTTC